This T cell receptor beta chain was found in a study of cytomegalovirus exposure and HLA in healthy donors. Study background: Earlier findings included about 120 million unique TCR beta sequences obtained from 180 million or so T cells. Study-wide results and limits: The Asian-associated ancestry cluster reportedly had fewer N-insertions than the roughly 720-donor mean in a later analysis.

On this clone itself: The antigen is unknown.

The CDR3 consists of 14 residues. Trimming shortened V by 5 bases and J by 3 bases, and 13 bases separated the two germline ends. Germline V CDR1 and CDR2: SGHAT, FQNNGV. Primers: 60 Vbeta forward and 13 Jbeta reverse. Profiled with immunoSEQ multiplex PCR; TCRdb holds only in-frame clones, not every one. The table records tens of thousands of clones, 80% to 90% of them present only once. The sequencing input was PBMCs. The origin of this receptor is a woman aged 25 to 45 in good health and CMV-seronegative. J is TRBJ1-2 and V is TRBV11-2; D may be TRBD1 (5 bases). CDR3 in amino acids: CASSQAGRDYGYTF. Written as DNA, the CDR3 is TGTGCCAGCAGCCAAGCAGGCAGGGACTATGGCTACACCTTC. Together with reference TRBV11-2 and TRBJ1-2, the CDR3 gives the full variable domain: EAGVAQSPRYKIIEKRQSVAFWCNPISGHATLYWYQQILGQGPKLLIQFQNNGVVDDSQLPKDRFSAERLKGVDSTLKIQPAKLEDSAVYLCASSQAGRDYGYTFGSGTRLTVV.